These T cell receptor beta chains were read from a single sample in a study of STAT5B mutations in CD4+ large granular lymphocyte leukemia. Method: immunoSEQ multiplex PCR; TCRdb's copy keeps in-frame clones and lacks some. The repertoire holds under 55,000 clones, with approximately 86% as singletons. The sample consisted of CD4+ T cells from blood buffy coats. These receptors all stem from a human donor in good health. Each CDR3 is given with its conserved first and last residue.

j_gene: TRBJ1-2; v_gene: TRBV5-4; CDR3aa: CASRDRGEEVYGYTF
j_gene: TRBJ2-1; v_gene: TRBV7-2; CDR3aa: CASSLFRGVMNEQFF
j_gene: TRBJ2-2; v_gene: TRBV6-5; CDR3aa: CASSYSAGGIHRGAVF
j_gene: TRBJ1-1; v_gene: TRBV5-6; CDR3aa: CASSLAGNTEAFF
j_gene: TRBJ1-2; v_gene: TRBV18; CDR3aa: CASSLDGAMWPGYTF
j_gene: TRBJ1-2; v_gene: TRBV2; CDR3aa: CASRTGVSYGYTF
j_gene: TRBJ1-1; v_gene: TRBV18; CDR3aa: CASSAGQGWGTEAFF
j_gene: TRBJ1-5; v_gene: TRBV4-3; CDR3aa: CASSQARGGWGNQPQHF
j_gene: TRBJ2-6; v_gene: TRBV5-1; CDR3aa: CASSFRLAGLNSGANVLTF
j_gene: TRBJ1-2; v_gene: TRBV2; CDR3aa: CASKLYRVVGYTF
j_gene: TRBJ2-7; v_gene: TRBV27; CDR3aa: CASSPTSGRLDEQYF
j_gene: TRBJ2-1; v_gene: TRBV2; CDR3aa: CASNPWGTKANEQFF
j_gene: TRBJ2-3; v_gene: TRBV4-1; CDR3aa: CASSRPGTDTQYF
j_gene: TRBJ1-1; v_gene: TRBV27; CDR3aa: CASRGTANTEAFF
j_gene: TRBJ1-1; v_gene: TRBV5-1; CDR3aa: CASSLGDRANTEAFF
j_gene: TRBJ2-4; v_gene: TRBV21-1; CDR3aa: CASSKAVQGDPSGDIQYF
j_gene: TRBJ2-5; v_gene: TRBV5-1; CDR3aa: CASSWTSGVSGETQYF
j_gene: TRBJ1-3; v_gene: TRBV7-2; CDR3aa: CASTKTPRGSYGNTIYF
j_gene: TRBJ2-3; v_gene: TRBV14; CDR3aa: CASSQVPDTQYF
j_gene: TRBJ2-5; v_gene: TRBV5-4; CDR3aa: CASSLITPGGETQYF
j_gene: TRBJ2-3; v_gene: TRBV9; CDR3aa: CASSVGEDTQYF
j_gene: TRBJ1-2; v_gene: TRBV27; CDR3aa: CASSETTKGLGNYGYTF
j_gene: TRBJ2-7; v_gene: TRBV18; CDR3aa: CASSPGLADSYEQYF
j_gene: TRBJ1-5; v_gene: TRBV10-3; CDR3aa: CAISRQGSEQPQHF
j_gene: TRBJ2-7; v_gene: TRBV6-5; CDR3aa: CASRRQGPTSYEQYF
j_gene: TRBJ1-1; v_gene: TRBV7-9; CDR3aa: CASSARQGNTEAFF
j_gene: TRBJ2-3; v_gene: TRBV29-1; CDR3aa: CSVVPWSGTDTQYF
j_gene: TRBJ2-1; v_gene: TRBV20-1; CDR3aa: CSAKSGLPQFF
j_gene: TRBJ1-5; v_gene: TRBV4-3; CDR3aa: CASSRRTDGNQPQHF
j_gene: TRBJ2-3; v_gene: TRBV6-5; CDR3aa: CASSDRRVTDTQYF
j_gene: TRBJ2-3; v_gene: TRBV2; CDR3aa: CASSLYDGVDTQYF
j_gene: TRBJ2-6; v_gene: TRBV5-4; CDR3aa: CASSRVDLSGANVLTF
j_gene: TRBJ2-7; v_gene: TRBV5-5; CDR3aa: CASSLGQALNYEQYF
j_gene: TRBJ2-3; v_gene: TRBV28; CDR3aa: CASSLNTDTQYF
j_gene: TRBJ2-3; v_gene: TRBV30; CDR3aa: CAWDPGLAGDTQYF
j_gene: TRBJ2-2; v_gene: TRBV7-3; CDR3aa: CASSIGGDVTGELFF
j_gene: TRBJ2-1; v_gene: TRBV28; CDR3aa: CASSRTSYNEQFF
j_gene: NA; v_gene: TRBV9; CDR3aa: CASSAAGATLYEQYF
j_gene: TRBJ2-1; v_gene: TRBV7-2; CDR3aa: CASSLVGTGDNEQFF
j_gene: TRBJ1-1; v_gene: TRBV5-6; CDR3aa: CASSLLGAGGNTEAFF
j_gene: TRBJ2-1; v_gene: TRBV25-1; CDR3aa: CASSDQAGGYNEQFF
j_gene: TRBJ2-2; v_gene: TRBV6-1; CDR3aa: CASSVTETNTGELFF
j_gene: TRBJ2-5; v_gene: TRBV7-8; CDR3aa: CASSPRQGSQETQYF
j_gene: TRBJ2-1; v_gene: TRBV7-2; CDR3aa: CASSPDYNEQFF
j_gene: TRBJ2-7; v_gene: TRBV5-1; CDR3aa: CASSDGQGIGYEQYF